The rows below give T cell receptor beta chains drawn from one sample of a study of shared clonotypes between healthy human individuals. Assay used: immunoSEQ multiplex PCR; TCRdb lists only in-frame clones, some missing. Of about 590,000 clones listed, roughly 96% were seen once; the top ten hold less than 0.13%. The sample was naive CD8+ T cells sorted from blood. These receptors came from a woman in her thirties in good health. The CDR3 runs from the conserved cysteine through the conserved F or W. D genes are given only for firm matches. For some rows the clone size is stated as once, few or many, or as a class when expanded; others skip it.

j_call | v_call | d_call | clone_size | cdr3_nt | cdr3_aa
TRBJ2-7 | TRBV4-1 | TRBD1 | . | TGCGCCAGCAGCAATACTCCGGGACAGGGGGGAGGCGAGCAGTACTTC | CASSNTPGQGGGEQYF
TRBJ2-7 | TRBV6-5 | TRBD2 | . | TGTGCCAGCAGTGACAGCGGGAGGGCTTACGAGCAGTACTTC | CASSDSGRAYEQYF
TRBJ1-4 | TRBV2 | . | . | TGTGCCAGCAGTGGAAATAATGAAAAACTGTTTTTT | CASSGNNEKLFF
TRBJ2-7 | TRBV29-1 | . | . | TGCAGCGTTATCACCTACGAGCAGTACTTC | CSVITYEQYF
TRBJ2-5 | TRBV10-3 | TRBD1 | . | TGTGCCATTCGGGAACAGGGGTACCAAGAGACCCAGTACTTC | CAIREQGYQETQYF
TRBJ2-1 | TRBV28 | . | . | TGTGCCAGCAGTTTAACAGGTTACAATGAGCAGTTCTTC | CASSLTGYNEQFF
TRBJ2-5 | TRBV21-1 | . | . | TGTGCCAGCAGCAAAGCGCTACGGGAGGAGACCCAGTACTTC | CASSKALREETQYF
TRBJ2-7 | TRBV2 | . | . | TGTGCCAGCAGTGTGGTGGACCAGAGCTCCTACGAGCAGTACTTC | CASSVVDQSSYEQYF
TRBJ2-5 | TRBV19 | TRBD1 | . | TGTGCCAGTAGTCAAGACCGGGACAGGTTCGGGACCCAGTACTTC | CASSQDRDRFGTQYF
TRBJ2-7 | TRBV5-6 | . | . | TGTGCCAGCAGCTATCAGGATAACGAGCAGTACTTC | CASSYQDNEQYF
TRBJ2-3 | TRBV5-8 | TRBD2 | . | TGTGCCAGCAGCGACCAGCGGGAAGGCACAGATACGCAGTATTTT | CASSDQREGTDTQYF
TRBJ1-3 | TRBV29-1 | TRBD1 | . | TGCAGCGTTGAAGATCCGGACAGGGCTGGAAACACCATATATTTT | CSVEDPDRAGNTIYF
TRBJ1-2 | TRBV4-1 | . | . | TGCGCCAGCAGCCAAGCTAATGGAGACAACGGCTACACCTTC | CASSQANGDNGYTF
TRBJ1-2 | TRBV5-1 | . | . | TGCGCCAGCAGCTTGGGATTTAACTATGGCTACACCTTC | CASSLGFNYGYTF
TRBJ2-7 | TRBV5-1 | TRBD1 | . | TGCGCCAGCAGCTTGGACAGGGGGCCGGGATACGAGCAGTACTTC | CASSLDRGPGYEQYF
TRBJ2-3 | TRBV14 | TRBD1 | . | TGTGCCAGCAGCCAGGTCACCACGGGACAGGATTATTTTGGAGATACGCAGTATTTT | CASSQVTTGQDYFGDTQYF
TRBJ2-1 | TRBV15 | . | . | TGTGCCACCAGCAGAAGTGACTCGTACAATGAGCAGTTCTTC | CATSRSDSYNEQFF
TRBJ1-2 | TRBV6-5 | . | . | TGTGCCAGCAGCCCCCCGGGACCTGGCTACACCTTC | CASSPPGPGYTF
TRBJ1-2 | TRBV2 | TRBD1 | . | TGTGCCAGCAGGGGACAGGGCCATACCGACTATGGCTACACCTTC | CASRGQGHTDYGYTF
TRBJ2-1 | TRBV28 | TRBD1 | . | TGTGCCAGCAGTAGATCACCGGGACAGACCTACAATGAGCAGTTCTTC | CASSRSPGQTYNEQFF
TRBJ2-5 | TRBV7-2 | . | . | TGTGCCAGCAGCCACAGGAAGGGGGAGGGCCTCGAGACCCAGTACTTC | CASSHRKGEGLETQYF
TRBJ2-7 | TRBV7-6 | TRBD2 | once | TGTGCCAGCAGCGCCCGGGGGGGCCCCTACGAGCAGTACTTC | CASSARGGPYEQYF
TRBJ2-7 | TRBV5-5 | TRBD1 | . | TGTGCCAGCAGTCCGAGCCACCTCCCCTTCGGGACAGTCCACGAGCAGTACTTC | CASSPSHLPFGTVHEQYF
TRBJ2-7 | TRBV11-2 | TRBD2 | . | TGTGCCAGCAGCTTAGAAGGACTAGCGGGACCTTCCTACGAGCAGTACTTC | CASSLEGLAGPSYEQYF
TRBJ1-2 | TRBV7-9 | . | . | TGTGCCAGCAGCACCGGGACCTATGGCTACACCTTC | CASSTGTYGYTF
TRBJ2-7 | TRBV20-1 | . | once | TGCAGTGCTAGGTTGGACTACGAGCAGTACTTC | CSARLDYEQYF
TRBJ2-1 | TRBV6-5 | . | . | TGTGCCAGCAGTTACTCAAAGCGCTACAATGAGCAGTTCTTC | CASSYSKRYNEQFF
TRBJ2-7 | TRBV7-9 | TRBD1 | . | TGTGCCAGCAGCTTACAGGGGGCGCGCGACGAGCAGTACTTC | CASSLQGARDEQYF
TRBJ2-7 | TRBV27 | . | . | TGTGCCAGCAGTGATCGGACAATATACGAGCAGTACTTC | CASSDRTIYEQYF
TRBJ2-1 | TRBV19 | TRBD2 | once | TGTGCCAGTAGTGGGGACCCTAGCGGCACCCATGAGCAGTTCTTC | CASSGDPSGTHEQFF
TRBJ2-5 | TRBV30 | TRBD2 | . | TGTGCCTGGAGTGGAATGCTAGCGGGAGCGGGGGGGTGGAAGACCCAGTACTTC | CAWSGMLAGAGGWKTQYF
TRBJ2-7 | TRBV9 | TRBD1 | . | TGTGCCAGCAGCGCTTGGGACAGCTCCTACGAGCAGTACTTC | CASSAWDSSYEQYF
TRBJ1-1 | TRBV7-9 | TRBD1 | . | TGTGCCAGCAGTTATCCTGGGACAGGGACAGGAGCTTTCTTT | CASSYPGTGTGAFF
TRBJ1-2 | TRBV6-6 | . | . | TGTGCCAGCAGTTACGACAGGAAGGGCTACACCTTC | CASSYDRKGYTF
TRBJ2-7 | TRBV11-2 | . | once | TGTGCCAGCAGCGGGGATTACGGGGGGCGCCTCTACGAGCAGTACTTC | CASSGDYGGRLYEQYF
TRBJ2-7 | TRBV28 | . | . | TGTGCCAGCCGGAGGGGGTACGAGCAGTACTTC | CASRRGYEQYF
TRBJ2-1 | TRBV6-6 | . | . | TGTGCCACCTTGGGAGAAGGCTATGGGGATGAGCAGTTCTTC | CATLGEGYGDEQFF
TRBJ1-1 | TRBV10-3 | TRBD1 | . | TGTGCCATCAGTGAGTCTGGTGCTCCGGGACAGGGTATGGGGAACACTGAAGCTTTCTTT | CAISESGAPGQGMGNTEAFF
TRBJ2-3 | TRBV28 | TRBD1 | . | TGTGCCAGCAGTTTCGGGACAGCTTCCACCCCTAGCACAGATACGCAGTATTTT | CASSFGTASTPSTDTQYF
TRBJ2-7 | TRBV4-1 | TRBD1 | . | TGCGCCAGCAGCCAAGAGAGGGGGCGGAACGAGCAGTACTTC | CASSQERGRNEQYF
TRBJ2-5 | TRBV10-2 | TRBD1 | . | TGCGCCAGCAGCCCGAGGGACAGGGGGAGGACCCAGTACTTC | CASSPRDRGRTQYF